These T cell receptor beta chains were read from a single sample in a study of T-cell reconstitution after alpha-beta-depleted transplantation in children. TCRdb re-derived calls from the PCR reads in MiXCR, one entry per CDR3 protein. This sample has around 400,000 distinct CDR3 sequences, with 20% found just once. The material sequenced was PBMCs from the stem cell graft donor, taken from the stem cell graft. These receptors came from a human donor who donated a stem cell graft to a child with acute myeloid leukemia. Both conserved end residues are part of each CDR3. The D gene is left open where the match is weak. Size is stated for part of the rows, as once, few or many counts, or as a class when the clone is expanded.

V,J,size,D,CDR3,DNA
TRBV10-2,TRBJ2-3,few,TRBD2,CASTASGVTSTDTQYF,TGCGCCAGCACTGCTAGCGGGGTTACTAGCACAGATACGCAGTATTTT
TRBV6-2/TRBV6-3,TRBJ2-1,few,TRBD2,CASRDYSGKLDEQFF,TGTGCCAGCAGGGACTATAGCGGGAAGCTAGATGAGCAGTTCTTC
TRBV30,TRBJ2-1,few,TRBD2,CAWSLAGVGHEQFF,TGTGCCTGGAGTCTGGCGGGAGTTGGCCATGAGCAGTTCTTC
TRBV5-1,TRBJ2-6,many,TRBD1,CASSLQGAGANVLTF,TGCGCCAGCAGCTTACAGGGGGCTGGGGCCAACGTCCTGACTTTC
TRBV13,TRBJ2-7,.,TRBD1,CASSGGTGNEQYF,TGTGCCAGCAGCGGCGGGACAGGGAACGAGCAGTACTTC
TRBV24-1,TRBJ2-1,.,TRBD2,CATSWTSDNEQFF,TGTGCCACCAGTTGGACTAGCGACAATGAGCAGTTCTTC
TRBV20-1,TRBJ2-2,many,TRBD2,CSAGPAGGPEGELFF,TGCAGTGCAGGCCCAGCGGGAGGGCCAGAAGGGGAGCTGTTTTTT
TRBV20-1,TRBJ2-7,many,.,CSARDDGPGSYEQYF,TGCAGTGCTAGAGATGACGGGCCGGGCTCCTACGAGCAGTACTTC
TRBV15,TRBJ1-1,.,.,CATSYGTGMNTEAFF,TGTGCCACCAGCTATGGTACTGGGATGAACACTGAAGCTTTCTTT
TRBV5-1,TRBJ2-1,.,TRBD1,CASSLAGTVNEQFF,TGCGCCAGCAGCTTGGCTGGGACAGTCAATGAGCAGTTCTTC
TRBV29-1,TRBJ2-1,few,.,CSVERALGDEQFF,TGCAGCGTTGAACGGGCCCTGGGAGATGAGCAGTTCTTC
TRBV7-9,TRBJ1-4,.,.,CASSPGFATNEKLFF,TGTGCCAGCAGCCCCGGGTTCGCAACTAATGAAAAACTGTTTTTT
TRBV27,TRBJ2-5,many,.,CASSLGAEETQYF,TGTGCCAGCAGTTTAGGGGCTGAGGAGACCCAGTACTTC
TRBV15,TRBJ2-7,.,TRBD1,CATSQGVGEQYF,TGTGCCACCAGTCAGGGGGTGGGAGAGCAGTACTTC
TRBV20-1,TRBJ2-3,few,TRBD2,CSARDSALAGGTDTQYF,TGCAGTGCTAGAGATTCGGCGCTAGCGGGAGGGACAGATACGCAGTATTTT
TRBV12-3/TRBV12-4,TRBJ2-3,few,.,CASSFRVGDTDTQYF,TGTGCCAGCAGTTTCCGGGTGGGGGACACAGATACGCAGTATTTT
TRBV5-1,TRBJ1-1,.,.,CASSPVGHSNTEAFF,TGCGCCAGCAGCCCCGTCGGACATTCGAACACTGAAGCTTTCTTT
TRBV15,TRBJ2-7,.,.,CATSRVVQDYEQYF,TGTGCCACCAGCAGAGTGGTCCAGGACTACGAGCAGTACTTC
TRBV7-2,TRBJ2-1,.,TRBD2,CASSLETSSEQFF,TGTGCCAGCAGCTTAGAGACTAGCTCTGAGCAGTTCTTC
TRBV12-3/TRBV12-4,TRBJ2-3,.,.,CASSGRGFSTDTQYF,TGTGCCAGCAGCGGCAGGGGCTTTAGCACAGATACGCAGTATTTT
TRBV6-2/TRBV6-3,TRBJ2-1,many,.,CASMGSSEWYEQFF,TGTGCCAGCATGGGGTCTTCGGAATGGTATGAGCAGTTCTTC
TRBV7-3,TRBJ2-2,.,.,CASSFNYDWELFF,TGTGCCAGCAGCTTTAACTATGACTGGGAGCTGTTTTTT
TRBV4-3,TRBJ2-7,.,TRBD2,CASSQDRLAGDEQYF,TGCGCCAGCAGCCAAGATCGTCTAGCGGGAGACGAGCAGTACTTC
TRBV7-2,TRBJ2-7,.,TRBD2,CASSLDTASGNAQYF,TGTGCCAGCAGCTTAGATACGGCTAGCGGGAATGCGCAGTACTTC
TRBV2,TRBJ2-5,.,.,CASSADKGPWETQYF,TGTGCCAGCAGTGCCGACAAGGGGCCGTGGGAGACCCAGTACTTC
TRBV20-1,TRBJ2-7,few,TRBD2,CSARDPVLAGTYEQYF,TGCAGTGCTAGAGATCCCGTACTAGCGGGAACCTACGAGCAGTACTTC
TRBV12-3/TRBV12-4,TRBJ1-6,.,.,CASSFRQEISPLHF,TGTGCCAGCAGTTTTCGACAGGAAATTTCACCCCTCCACTTT
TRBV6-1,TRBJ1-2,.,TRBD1,CASSPFQDRDGYTF,TGTGCCAGCAGTCCCTTCCAGGACAGGGATGGCTACACCTTC